These T cell receptor beta chains were read from a single sample in a study of regulatory T cells in long-lasting Graves disease. TCRdb called the multiplex PCR reads again in MiXCR, with one record for every CDR3 protein. The data contain around 480,000 distinct CDR3 sequences, roughly a sixth of them seen just once; the ten biggest clones take up more than 20%. The same sample was also used in a study of T cells in Graves' hyperthyroidism and ophthalmopathy.

This material consisted of peripheral blood mononuclear cells (PBMCs), taken at new diagnosis, from a patient treated with antithyroid drugs. The source of these receptors is a middle-aged woman with Graves disease. Both conserved end residues are part of each CDR3. A D gene is named only where the DNA matches it firmly. Rows may omit the clone size; those that give it use once, few, many or a size class.

j_gene: TRBJ1-5; abundance: many; v_gene: TRBV6-1; d_gene: .; CDR3nt: TGTGCCAGCAATTCCCCCCCGGAGCCCCAGCATTTT; CDR3aa: CASNSPPEPQHF
j_gene: TRBJ2-1; abundance: .; v_gene: TRBV28; d_gene: .; CDR3nt: TGTGCCAGCAGTGCTATAGGTTCCTACAATGAGCAGTTCTTC; CDR3aa: CASSAIGSYNEQFF
j_gene: TRBJ2-2; abundance: .; v_gene: TRBV25-1; d_gene: TRBD2; CDR3nt: TGTGCCAGCAGGGGTCGGGGGGACACCGGGGAGCTGTTTTTT; CDR3aa: CASRGRGDTGELFF
j_gene: TRBJ2-5; abundance: few; v_gene: TRBV9; d_gene: .; CDR3nt: TGTGCCAGCAGCACACAAACCGGGTTGGTGGGAGAGACCCAGTACTTC; CDR3aa: CASSTQTGLVGETQYF
j_gene: TRBJ2-2; abundance: .; v_gene: TRBV6-2/TRBV6-3; d_gene: .; CDR3nt: TGTGCCAGCAGTTACTCCACACTGACCGGGGAGCTGTTTTTT; CDR3aa: CASSYSTLTGELFF
j_gene: TRBJ1-4; abundance: .; v_gene: TRBV3-1; d_gene: .; CDR3nt: TGTGCCAGCAGCCAAGAGGGGTTGTCTAATGAAAAACTGTTTTTT; CDR3aa: CASSQEGLSNEKLFF
j_gene: TRBJ1-2; abundance: many; v_gene: TRBV30; d_gene: TRBD1; CDR3nt: TGTGCCTGGAAAGGAGGGACAGGGGGCCTCGGCTACACCTTC; CDR3aa: CAWKGGTGGLGYTF
j_gene: TRBJ1-1; abundance: .; v_gene: TRBV2; d_gene: TRBD1; CDR3nt: TGTGCCAGCGGAACAGGGGGCGGTGAAGCTTTCTTT; CDR3aa: CASGTGGGEAFF
j_gene: TRBJ1-1; abundance: .; v_gene: TRBV11-2; d_gene: .; CDR3nt: TGTGCCAGCAGCTCTCAGTGGGCCCCGAAAGCTTTCTTT; CDR3aa: CASSSQWAPKAFF
j_gene: TRBJ2-2; abundance: .; v_gene: TRBV19; d_gene: .; CDR3nt: TGTGCCAGTAGTCTATTTACCGGGGAGCTGTTTTTT; CDR3aa: CASSLFTGELFF
j_gene: TRBJ2-5; abundance: many; v_gene: TRBV5-1; d_gene: .; CDR3nt: TGCGCCAGCAGCGAGGGCAGCCAAGAGACCCAGTACTTC; CDR3aa: CASSEGSQETQYF
j_gene: TRBJ1-5; abundance: many; v_gene: TRBV20-1; d_gene: .; CDR3nt: TGCAGTGCTAGAGACCCACAGGAGAGCAATCAGCCCCAGCATTTT; CDR3aa: CSARDPQESNQPQHF
j_gene: TRBJ2-1; abundance: many; v_gene: TRBV28; d_gene: .; CDR3nt: TGTGCCAGCAGTTTGGGTGGTACGGATGAGCAGTTCTTC; CDR3aa: CASSLGGTDEQFF
j_gene: TRBJ2-1; abundance: few; v_gene: TRBV6-1; d_gene: TRBD1; CDR3nt: TGTGCCAGCAGTGAAACGAGACAGGGGAGCCCCAATGAGCAGTTCTTC; CDR3aa: CASSETRQGSPNEQFF
j_gene: TRBJ1-1; abundance: .; v_gene: TRBV6-6; d_gene: .; CDR3nt: TGTGCCAGCAGTTACTCGGGAGTCCTTAATCCTGCTGAAGCTTTCTTT; CDR3aa: CASSYSGVLNPAEAFF
j_gene: TRBJ1-6; abundance: few; v_gene: TRBV10-2; d_gene: .; CDR3nt: TGCGCCAGCAGTGAGTTCGGGGTTGTAGATTCACCCCTCCACTTT; CDR3aa: CASSEFGVVDSPLHF
j_gene: TRBJ2-1; abundance: once; v_gene: TRBV11-2; d_gene: TRBD2; CDR3nt: TGTGCCAGCAGCTTAGCCAGCGGGGGTCCGGGGGAGCAGTTCTTC; CDR3aa: CASSLASGGPGEQFF
j_gene: TRBJ1-6; abundance: few; v_gene: TRBV3-1; d_gene: .; CDR3nt: TGTGCCAGCAGCCAAGCAGTACTGAATTCACCCCTCCACTTT; CDR3aa: CASSQAVLNSPLHF
j_gene: TRBJ2-7; abundance: many; v_gene: TRBV9; d_gene: .; CDR3nt: TGTGCCAGCAGCGTTTCCCTTGGGGGCGACGAGCAGTACTTC; CDR3aa: CASSVSLGGDEQYF
j_gene: TRBJ1-2; abundance: many; v_gene: TRBV12-3/TRBV12-4; d_gene: TRBD1; CDR3nt: TGTGCCAGCAGCCCCGGGACAGGGGGTTTTTATGGCTACACCTTC; CDR3aa: CASSPGTGGFYGYTF
j_gene: TRBJ2-1; abundance: few; v_gene: TRBV7-2; d_gene: TRBD2; CDR3nt: TGTGCCAGCAAGGGGGGACTAGGCCCTTACAATGAGCAGTTCTTC; CDR3aa: CASKGGLGPYNEQFF
j_gene: TRBJ2-3; abundance: many; v_gene: TRBV20-1; d_gene: TRBD2; CDR3nt: TGCAGTGCTCCAAGCGAACTAGCGGGGAACCCAAGGCCCGGTCCAGATACGCAGTATTTT; CDR3aa: CSAPSELAGNPRPGPDTQYF
j_gene: TRBJ1-3; abundance: .; v_gene: TRBV28; d_gene: .; CDR3nt: TGTGCCAGCAGTCCCCAGGGACGGACCTCTGGAAACACCATATATTTT; CDR3aa: CASSPQGRTSGNTIYF
j_gene: TRBJ1-5; abundance: few; v_gene: TRBV15; d_gene: .; CDR3nt: TGTGCCACCAGCAGAGGTCAGGGGAACAATCAGCCCCAGCATTTT; CDR3aa: CATSRGQGNNQPQHF
j_gene: TRBJ1-5; abundance: few; v_gene: TRBV12-3/TRBV12-4; d_gene: .; CDR3nt: TGTGCCAGCAGTCCGTTTCCGGGGACGGGCAATCAGCCCCAGCATTTT; CDR3aa: CASSPFPGTGNQPQHF
j_gene: TRBJ2-2; abundance: few; v_gene: TRBV5-1; d_gene: TRBD1; CDR3nt: TGCGCCAGCAGCATTTCGACAGGGCCGACGAACACCGGGGAGCTGTTTTTT; CDR3aa: CASSISTGPTNTGELFF
j_gene: TRBJ2-7; abundance: many; v_gene: TRBV10-2; d_gene: .; CDR3nt: TGCGCCACCTCGACTCGACAATACGAGCAGTACTTC; CDR3aa: CATSTRQYEQYF
j_gene: TRBJ2-3; abundance: few; v_gene: TRBV2; d_gene: TRBD1; CDR3nt: TGTGCCAGCAGTGAGTGGGTGACCCGGGACAGGGGCACAGATACGCAGTATTTT; CDR3aa: CASSEWVTRDRGTDTQYF
j_gene: TRBJ2-3; abundance: few; v_gene: TRBV5-1; d_gene: TRBD1; CDR3nt: TGCGCCAGCAGCTTGTCAGGACAGGGCATCGATACGCAGTATTTT; CDR3aa: CASSLSGQGIDTQYF
j_gene: TRBJ2-3; abundance: many; v_gene: TRBV30; d_gene: .; CDR3nt: TGTGCCTGGAGTGTATCGGACTTCACAGATACGCAGTATTTT; CDR3aa: CAWSVSDFTDTQYF
j_gene: TRBJ2-1; abundance: few; v_gene: TRBV13; d_gene: TRBD2; CDR3nt: TGTGCCAGCAGCTTTGCGCTAGCGGGGGGGCACAATGAGCAGTTCTTC; CDR3aa: CASSFALAGGHNEQFF
j_gene: TRBJ2-3; abundance: .; v_gene: TRBV18; d_gene: .; CDR3nt: TGTGCCAGCCGGGACTCCGCCGCAGATACGCAGTATTTT; CDR3aa: CASRDSAADTQYF
j_gene: TRBJ2-2; abundance: .; v_gene: TRBV4-2; d_gene: TRBD2; CDR3nt: TGTGCCAGCAGCCAAGCACGAGCGGGGGACCAGGGGGAGCTGTTTTTT; CDR3aa: CASSQARAGDQGELFF
j_gene: TRBJ2-3; abundance: .; v_gene: TRBV10-2; d_gene: TRBD1; CDR3nt: TGCGCCAATAACCAAGGGGACAGGGGAAGAGATACGCAGTATTTT; CDR3aa: CANNQGDRGRDTQYF
j_gene: TRBJ1-2; abundance: many; v_gene: TRBV30; d_gene: .; CDR3nt: TGTGCCTGGAAGGGTCCGGACAGAAATGGCTACACCTTC; CDR3aa: CAWKGPDRNGYTF
j_gene: TRBJ1-2; abundance: few; v_gene: TRBV2; d_gene: .; CDR3nt: TGTGCCAGCAGTGAAGCTCTATTTATAAGAGACTATGGCTACACCTTC; CDR3aa: CASSEALFIRDYGYTF
j_gene: TRBJ2-7; abundance: .; v_gene: TRBV29-1; d_gene: .; CDR3nt: TGCAGCGTTGAAGGGGACGCTGGGATAGAGTACGAGCAGTACTTC; CDR3aa: CSVEGDAGIEYEQYF
j_gene: TRBJ2-3; abundance: many; v_gene: TRBV7-3; d_gene: .; CDR3nt: TGTGCCAGCAGCTTAAACGGGGGACTCCGGACAGATACGCAGTATTTT; CDR3aa: CASSLNGGLRTDTQYF
j_gene: TRBJ1-2; abundance: .; v_gene: TRBV19; d_gene: .; CDR3nt: TGTGCCAGTAACCGGGAAAGTAACTATGGCTACACCTTC; CDR3aa: CASNRESNYGYTF
j_gene: TRBJ1-5; abundance: many; v_gene: TRBV7-8; d_gene: .; CDR3nt: TGTGCCAGCAGCTTAGGGACAGTTGGTAATCAGCCCCAGCATTTT; CDR3aa: CASSLGTVGNQPQHF
j_gene: TRBJ1-4; abundance: few; v_gene: TRBV11-2; d_gene: .; CDR3nt: TGTGCCAGCAAACCCCGGTGGACGGATACAACTAATGAAAAACTGTTTTTT; CDR3aa: CASKPRWTDTTNEKLFF
j_gene: TRBJ1-2; abundance: .; v_gene: TRBV28; d_gene: .; CDR3nt: TGTGCCAGCAGTTCGACCGGGACCTTTCCCTATGGCTACACCTTC; CDR3aa: CASSSTGTFPYGYTF
j_gene: TRBJ2-7; abundance: many; v_gene: TRBV28; d_gene: .; CDR3nt: TGTGCCTATACACCCTCGGGATCGAACGAGCAGTACTTC; CDR3aa: CAYTPSGSNEQYF
j_gene: TRBJ1-6; abundance: .; v_gene: TRBV30; d_gene: TRBD1; CDR3nt: TGTGCCTGGAGTGTACAGGGGGGGACCGCGAATTCACCCCTCCACTTT; CDR3aa: CAWSVQGGTANSPLHF
j_gene: TRBJ2-3; abundance: .; v_gene: TRBV4-1; d_gene: .; CDR3nt: TGCGCCAGCAGCCAAGTCGGGGTCGCCACAGATACGCAGTATTTT; CDR3aa: CASSQVGVATDTQYF
j_gene: TRBJ1-1; abundance: many; v_gene: TRBV3-1; d_gene: .; CDR3nt: TGTGCCAGCAGGAGACGGGGCAGCGGCACTGAAGCTTTCTTT; CDR3aa: CASRRRGSGTEAFF
j_gene: TRBJ1-1; abundance: many; v_gene: TRBV18; d_gene: TRBD1; CDR3nt: TGTGCCAGCTCACCACCATCGAGGGGGCTGGGCACTGAAGCTTTCTTT; CDR3aa: CASSPPSRGLGTEAFF
j_gene: TRBJ2-3; abundance: many; v_gene: TRBV6-1; d_gene: .; CDR3nt: TGTGCCACCAAAGACAGAACAGATACGCAGTATTTT; CDR3aa: CATKDRTDTQYF
j_gene: TRBJ2-7; abundance: few; v_gene: TRBV6-9; d_gene: TRBD2; CDR3nt: TGTGCCAGCAGTTACACAGCGGGGGCCTCCTACGAGCAGTACTTC; CDR3aa: CASSYTAGASYEQYF
j_gene: TRBJ1-6; abundance: .; v_gene: TRBV5-5; d_gene: .; CDR3nt: TGTGCCAGCAGCTTGCAGGGACTAAAAACCCTCCACTTT; CDR3aa: CASSLQGLKTLHF
j_gene: TRBJ1-1; abundance: few; v_gene: TRBV30; d_gene: TRBD1; CDR3nt: TGTGCCTGGAGCTTCCACAGGGGAGAAGCTTTCTTT; CDR3aa: CAWSFHRGEAFF
j_gene: TRBJ1-1; abundance: few; v_gene: TRBV10-1; d_gene: .; CDR3nt: TGCGCCAGGTTTCGGTGGGGGCCCAACACTGAAGCTTTCTTT; CDR3aa: CARFRWGPNTEAFF
j_gene: TRBJ1-5; abundance: many; v_gene: TRBV6-5; d_gene: .; CDR3nt: TGTGCCAGCAGTTACTCCCAGGGTCGGCAGCCCCAGCATTTT; CDR3aa: CASSYSQGRQPQHF